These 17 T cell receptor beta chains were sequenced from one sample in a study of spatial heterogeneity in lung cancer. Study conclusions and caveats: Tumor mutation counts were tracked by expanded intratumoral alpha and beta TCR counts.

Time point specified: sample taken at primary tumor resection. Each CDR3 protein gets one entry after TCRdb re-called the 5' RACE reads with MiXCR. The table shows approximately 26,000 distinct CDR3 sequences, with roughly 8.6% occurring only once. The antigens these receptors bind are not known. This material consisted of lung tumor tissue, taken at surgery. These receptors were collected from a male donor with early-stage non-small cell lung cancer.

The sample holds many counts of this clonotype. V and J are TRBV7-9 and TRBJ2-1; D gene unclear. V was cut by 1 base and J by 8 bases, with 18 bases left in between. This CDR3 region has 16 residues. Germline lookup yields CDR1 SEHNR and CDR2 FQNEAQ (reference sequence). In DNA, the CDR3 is TGTGCCAGCAGCTTAGTAGTAGTTTCGGTTGAAGATGAGCAGTTCTTC. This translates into CASSLVVVSVEDEQFF.

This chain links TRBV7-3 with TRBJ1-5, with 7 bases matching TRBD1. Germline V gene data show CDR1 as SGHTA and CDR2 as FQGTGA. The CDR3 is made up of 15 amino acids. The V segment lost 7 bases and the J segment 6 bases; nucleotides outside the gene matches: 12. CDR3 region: CASIKKKGAAQPQHF. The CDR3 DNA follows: TGTGCCAGCATCAAAAAAAAGGGGGCGGCTCAGCCCCAGCATTTT.

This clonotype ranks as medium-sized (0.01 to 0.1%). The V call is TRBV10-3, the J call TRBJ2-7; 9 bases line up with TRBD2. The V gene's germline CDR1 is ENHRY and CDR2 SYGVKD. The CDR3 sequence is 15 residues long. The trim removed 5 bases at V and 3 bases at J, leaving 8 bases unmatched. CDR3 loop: CAISRLAGQIYEQYF. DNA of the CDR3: TGTGCCATCAGTCGGCTAGCGGGACAGATCTACGAGCAGTACTTC.

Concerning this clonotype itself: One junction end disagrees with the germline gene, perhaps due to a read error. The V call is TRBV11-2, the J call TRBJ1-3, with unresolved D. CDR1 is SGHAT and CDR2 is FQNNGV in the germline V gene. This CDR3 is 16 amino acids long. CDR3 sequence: CACSSRDIRSGNTIYF. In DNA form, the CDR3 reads TGTGCCTGCAGCTCCCGGGATATCCGCTCTGGAAACACCATATATTTT.

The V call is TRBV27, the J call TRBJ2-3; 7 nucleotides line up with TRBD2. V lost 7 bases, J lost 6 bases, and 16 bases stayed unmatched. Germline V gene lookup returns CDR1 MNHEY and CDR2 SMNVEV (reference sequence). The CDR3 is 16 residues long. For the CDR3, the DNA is TGTGCCAGCACCGCCGGGCGGGACGTCGGGAGGGATACGCAGTATTTT. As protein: CASTAGRDVGRDTQYF.

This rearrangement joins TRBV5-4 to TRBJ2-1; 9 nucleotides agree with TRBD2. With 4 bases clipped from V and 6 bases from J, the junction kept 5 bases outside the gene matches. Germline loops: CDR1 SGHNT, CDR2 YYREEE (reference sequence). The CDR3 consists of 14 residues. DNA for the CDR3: TGTGCCAGCAGCCGAGGTAGCGGGGGCAATGAGCAGTTCTTC. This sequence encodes CASSRGSGGNEQFF.

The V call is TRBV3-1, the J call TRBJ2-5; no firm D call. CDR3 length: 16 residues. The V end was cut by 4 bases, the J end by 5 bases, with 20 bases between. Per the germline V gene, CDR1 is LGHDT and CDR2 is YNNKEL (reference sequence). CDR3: CASSLGRHQTRETQYF. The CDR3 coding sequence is TGTGCCAGCAGCCTAGGCCGACACCAAACGAGGGAGACCCAGTACTTC.

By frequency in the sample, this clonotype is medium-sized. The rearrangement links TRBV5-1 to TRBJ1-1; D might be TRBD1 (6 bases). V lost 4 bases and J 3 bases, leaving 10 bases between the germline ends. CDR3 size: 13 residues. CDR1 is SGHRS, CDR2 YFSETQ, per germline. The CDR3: CASSTGTDTEAFF. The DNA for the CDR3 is TGCGCCAGCAGCACAGGGACGGACACTGAAGCTTTCTTT. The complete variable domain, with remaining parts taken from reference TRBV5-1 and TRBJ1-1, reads KAGVTQTPRYLIKTRGQQVTLSCSPISGHRSVSWYQQTPGQGLQFLFEYFSETQRNKGNFPGRFSGRQFSNSRSEMNVSTLELGDSALYLCASSTGTDTEAFFGQGTRLTVV.

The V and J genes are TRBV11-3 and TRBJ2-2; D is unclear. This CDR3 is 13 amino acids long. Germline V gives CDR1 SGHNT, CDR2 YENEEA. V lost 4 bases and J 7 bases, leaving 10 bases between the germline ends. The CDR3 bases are TGTGCCAGCAGCTCCTTCCGCGGCGGGGAGCTGTTTTTT. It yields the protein CASSSFRGGELFF.

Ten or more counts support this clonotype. DNA for the CDR3: TGTGCCAGCACGGTGGACAGGCGGTACGCCCAGTACTTC. It is translated as CASTVDRRYAQYF. The chain employs TRBV7-2 and TRBJ2-5, with 7 bases lining up with TRBD1. Germline V gene sequence: CDR1 SGHTA, CDR2 FQGNSA. This CDR3 spans 13 amino acids. V lost 7 bases and J lost 9; bases outside the gene matches: 11.

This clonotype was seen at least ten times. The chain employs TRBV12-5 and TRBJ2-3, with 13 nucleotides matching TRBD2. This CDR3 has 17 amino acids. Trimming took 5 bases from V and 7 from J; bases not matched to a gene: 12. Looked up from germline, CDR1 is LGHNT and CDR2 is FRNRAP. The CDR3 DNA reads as TGTGCTAGTGGTCTACTAGCGGGAGGGGTGTGGTTGAATACGCAGTATTTT. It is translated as CASGLLAGGVWLNTQYF.

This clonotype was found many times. Here the CDR3 reads CASRELGLQETQYF. CDR3 nucleotide sequence: TGTGCCAGCAGAGAGCTCGGACTCCAAGAGACCCAGTACTTC. The V and J genes are TRBV7-6 and TRBJ2-5; D might be TRBD2 (5 bases). The germline CDR1 and CDR2 sequences are SGHVS and FNYEAQ. V was trimmed by 6 bases and J by 1 base, leaving 12 bases between them. CDR3 size: 14 residues.

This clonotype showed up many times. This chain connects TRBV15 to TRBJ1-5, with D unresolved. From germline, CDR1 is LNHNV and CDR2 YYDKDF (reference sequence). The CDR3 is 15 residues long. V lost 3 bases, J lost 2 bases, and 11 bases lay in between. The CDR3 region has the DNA TGTGCCACCAGCAGGGCTAGGAATGGCAATCAGCCCCAGCATTTT. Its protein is CATSRARNGNQPQHF.

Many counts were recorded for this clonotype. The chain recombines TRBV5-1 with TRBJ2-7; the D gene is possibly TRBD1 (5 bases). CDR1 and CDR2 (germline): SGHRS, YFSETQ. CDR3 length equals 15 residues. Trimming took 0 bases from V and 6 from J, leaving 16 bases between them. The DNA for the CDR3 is TGCGCCAGCAGCTTGGTGCAGGGTAGTGGTCGCGAGCAGTACTTC. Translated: CASSLVQGSGREQYF.

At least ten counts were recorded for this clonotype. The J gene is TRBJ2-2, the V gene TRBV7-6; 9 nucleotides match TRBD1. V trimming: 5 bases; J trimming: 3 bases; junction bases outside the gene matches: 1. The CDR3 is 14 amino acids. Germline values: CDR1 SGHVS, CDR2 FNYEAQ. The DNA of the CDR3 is TGTGCCAGCAGCCGGGACAGGGACACCGGGGAGCTGTTTTTT. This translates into CASSRDRDTGELFF.

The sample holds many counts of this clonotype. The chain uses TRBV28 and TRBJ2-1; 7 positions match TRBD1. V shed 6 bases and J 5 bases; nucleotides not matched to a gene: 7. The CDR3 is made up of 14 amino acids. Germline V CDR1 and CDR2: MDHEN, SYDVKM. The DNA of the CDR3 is TGTGCCAGCAGGCTCGACAGGGTAAACAATGAGCAGTTCTTC. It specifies CASRLDRVNNEQFF.

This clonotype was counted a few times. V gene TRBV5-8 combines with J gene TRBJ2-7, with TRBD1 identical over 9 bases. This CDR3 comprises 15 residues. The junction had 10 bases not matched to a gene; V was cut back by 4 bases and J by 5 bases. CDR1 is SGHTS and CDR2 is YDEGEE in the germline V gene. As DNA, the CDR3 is TGTGCCAGCAGCCCCCTCGGACAGGGGAGGGACGAGCAGTACTTC. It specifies CASSPLGQGRDEQYF.